Following are 9 T cell receptor beta chains from one sample sequenced in a study of T cell repertoires in cytomegalovirus infection. TCRdb independently ran MiXCR on the reads; one entry per CDR3 protein. The sample includes about 150,000 distinct CDR3 sequences, roughly a quarter of them seen just once. The sequenced sample was PBMCs. The receptor source for this set is a human donor in good health (CMV status not recorded). Some clones in this sample may be carry-over from other donors' samples.

This clonotype was seen a few times. V and J are TRBV6-2 or TRBV6-3 and TRBJ2-5; D not certain. The length of the CDR3 is 13 residues. Germline CDR1 reads MNHEY; CDR2 reads SVGEGT. V was pared by 2 bases and J by 5 bases, with 9 bases between. The CDR3 loop reads CASSYPYVETQYF. The CDR3 DNA is TGTGCCAGCAGTTACCCCTACGTGGAGACCCAGTACTTC.

This clonotype was counted between two and nine times. This sequence joins TRBV12-3 or TRBV12-4 and TRBJ2-5; D is ambiguous. The CDR3 extends over 15 amino acids. Trimming removed 3 bases at V and 2 bases at J, with 13 bases between. The CDR3: CASSLMAGNQETQYF. The CDR3 DNA follows: TGTGCCAGCAGTTTGATGGCAGGCAATCAAGAGACCCAGTACTTC.

The rearrangement links TRBV5-1 to TRBJ2-1, with TRBD2 matching 13 bases. Germline V gene sequence: CDR1 SGHRS, CDR2 YFSETQ. The CDR3 sequence is 14 residues long. The trim removed 4 bases at V and 11 bases at J, leaving 6 bases unmatched. In nucleotides, the CDR3 is TGCGCCAGCAGCGCGTGGACTAGCGGGGGACAGCAGTTCTTC. The encoded protein is CASSAWTSGGQQFF.

This clonotype came up many times. This chain links TRBV7-8 with TRBJ1-6; D might be TRBD1 (5 bases). Trimming stripped 5 bases from V and 8 bases from J, with 16 bases between. The V gene's germline CDR1 is SGHVS and CDR2 FQNEAQ. The CDR3 covers 15 residues. The CDR3 sequence is CASSPTGAGDSPLHF. As DNA, the CDR3 is TGTGCCAGCAGCCCCACCGGGGCCGGGGATTCACCCCTCCACTTT.

V usage is TRBV29-1 and J usage is TRBJ2-7; 10 nucleotides match TRBD2. CDR3 length: 13 amino acids. Looked up from germline, CDR1 is SQVTM and CDR2 is ANQGSEA. V lost 4 bases and J lost 2; bases outside the gene matches: 2. CDR3 in amino acids: CSVGLAGPYEQYF. As DNA, the CDR3 is TGCAGCGTTGGACTAGCGGGTCCCTACGAGCAGTACTTC.

The chain carries TRBV30 and TRBJ2-1, with no clear D. Germline V gene sequence: CDR1 GTSNPN, CDR2 SVGIG (reference sequence). CDR3 length equals 12 residues. Trimming pared 0 bases from V and 7 bases from J, leaving 7 bases between. CDR3 amino acids: CAWSVLGNEQFF. The DNA for the CDR3 is TGTGCCTGGAGTGTACTCGGTAATGAGCAGTTCTTC.

V and J are TRBV14 and TRBJ2-2; TRBD1 matches 8 bases. Germline V gives CDR1 SGHDN, CDR2 FVKESK. The CDR3 extends over 16 amino acids. J was trimmed by 6 bases and V by 11 bases; bases with no gene match: 17. CDR3 nucleotide sequence: TGTGCCTCGGCAGGGGGCTCGACTAGTCGAGCCGGGGAGCTGTTTTTT. It specifies CASAGGSTSRAGELFF.

The chain combines TRBV19 with TRBJ2-7, with 9 bases that match TRBD1. The length of the CDR3 is 15 residues. V dropped 5 bases and J dropped 0; count of bases not matched to a gene: 5. The germline V gene encodes CDR1 LNHDA and CDR2 SQIVND (reference sequence). As DNA, the CDR3 is TGTGCCAGTAGTTCGGCGACAGGGGGCTCCTACGAGCAGTACTTC. Encoded protein: CASSSATGGSYEQYF.

The genes are TRBV29-1 and TRBJ1-5; TRBD1 agrees at 8 bases. The CDR3 contains 12 residues. Germline V gives CDR1 SQVTM, CDR2 ANQGSEA. The V gene end was trimmed by 4 bases and the J gene end by 6 bases; junction bases not matched to a gene: 2. Written as DNA, the CDR3 is TGCAGCGTTGGTACAGGGGGTCAGCCCCAGCATTTT. It translates to CSVGTGGQPQHF.